This T cell receptor beta chain was observed in a study of PD-1 blockade in classical Hodgkin lymphoma. Study information: Patients were dosed intravenously with nivolumab at 3 mg/kg every 2 weeks.

Every patient had relapsed following autologous stem cell transplantation, and cohorts differed in brentuximab vedotin exposure. Germline CDR1 SGHTA, CDR2 FQGTGA. The V end was cut by 6 bases, the J end by 1 base, with 11 bases between. The CDR3 runs to 14 residues. Whole-study results and caveats: Newly diagnosed patients and complete responders had comparable diversity at baseline. Reported baseline diversity: healthy donors highest, relapsed/refractory patients lowest.

Assay used: immunoSEQ multiplex PCR; TCRdb lists only in-frame clones, some missing. This sample has around 25,000 clones, with around 80% found just once. On this clone: The antigen is unknown.

The sequence derives from a human donor with classical Hodgkin lymphoma. The sequenced sample was peripheral blood mononuclear cells (PBMCs), obtained before the second cycle of nivolumab. The V gene is TRBV7-3, the J gene TRBJ2-3; D is tentatively TRBD1 or TRBD2 (5 bases each). CDR3 amino acids: CASRSGTRTDTQYF. The DNA of the CDR3 is TGTGCCAGCAGGTCCGGGACCCGCACAGATACGCAGTATTTT.